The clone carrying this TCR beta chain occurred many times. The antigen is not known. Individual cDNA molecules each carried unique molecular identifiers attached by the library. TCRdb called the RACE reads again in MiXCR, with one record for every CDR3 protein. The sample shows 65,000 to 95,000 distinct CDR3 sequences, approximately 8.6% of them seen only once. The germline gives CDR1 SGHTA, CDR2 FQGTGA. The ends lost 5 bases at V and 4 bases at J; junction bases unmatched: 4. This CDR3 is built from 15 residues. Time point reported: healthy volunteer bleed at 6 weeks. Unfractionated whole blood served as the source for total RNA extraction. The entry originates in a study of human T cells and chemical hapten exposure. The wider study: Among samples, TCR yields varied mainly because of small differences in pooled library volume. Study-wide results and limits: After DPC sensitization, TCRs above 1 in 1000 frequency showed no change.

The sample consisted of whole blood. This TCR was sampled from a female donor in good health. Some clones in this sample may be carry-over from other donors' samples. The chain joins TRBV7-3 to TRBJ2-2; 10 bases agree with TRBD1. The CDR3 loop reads CASSRDRGPTGELFF. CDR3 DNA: TGTGCCAGCAGCCGGGACAGGGGCCCCACCGGGGAGCTGTTTTTT.